A single sample gave rise to the 9 T cell receptor beta chains below, sequenced in a study of cytomegalovirus exposure and HLA in healthy donors. 60 Vbeta and 13 Jbeta primers were used in PCR. Assay used: immunoSEQ multiplex PCR; TCRdb lists only in-frame clones, some missing. The sample holds some 250,000 clones, about 80% seen once. The specimen sequenced was PBMCs. Every receptor here comes from a woman aged 40 to 49 in good health and CMV-seropositive.

The chain uses TRBV11-2 and TRBJ1-4; D is perhaps TRBD1 (5 bases). Per the germline V gene, CDR1 is SGHAT and CDR2 is FQNNGV. The CDR3 length is 12 residues. Trimming stripped 2 bases from V and 10 bases from J, with 8 bases between. The CDR3 spells CASSLSRGKLFF. In DNA, the CDR3 is TGTGCCAGCAGCTTAAGTAGGGGAAAACTGTTTTTT.

This chain links TRBV28 with TRBJ2-2, with TRBD2 as a possible D gene (6 bases). CDR1 and CDR2 (germline): MDHEN, SYDVKM. The V and J ends lost 8 bases and 6 bases respectively, with 22 bases between them. The CDR3 has 16 residues. CDR3 nucleotide sequence: TGTGCCAGCGTAACAGAGGGAGGCAGGATAGCCGGGGAGCTGTTTTTT. Its translation: CASVTEGGRIAGELFF.

A few counts support this clone. The chain joins TRBV4-2 to TRBJ2-2; 9 nucleotides agree with TRBD2. V trimming: 2 bases; J trimming: 0 bases; junction bases outside the gene matches: 4. The CDR3 length is 17 residues. CDR1 is LGHNA, CDR2 YNFKEQ, per germline. DNA for the CDR3: TGTGCCAGCAGCCAAAACCCTAGCGGGGCGAACACCGGGGAGCTGTTTTTT. Encoded protein: CASSQNPSGANTGELFF.

The rearrangement links TRBV7-8 to TRBJ2-4; 7 nucleotides line up with TRBD1. Losses at the gene ends were 5 bases for V and 1 base for J; bases not matched to a gene: 11. CDR3 length: 17 amino acids. The germline gives CDR1 SGHVS, CDR2 FQNEAQ. CDR3: CASSPVQGLRAKNIQYF. CDR3 nucleotides: TGTGCCAGCAGCCCCGTACAGGGGTTGAGGGCCAAAAACATTCAGTACTTC.

V usage is TRBV18 and J usage is TRBJ2-4; possible D gene TRBD1, 6 bases. Trimming shortened V by 2 bases and J by 6 bases, and 11 bases separated the two germline ends. Germline V lookup: CDR1 KGHSH, CDR2 LQKENI. This CDR3 spans 14 amino acids. The CDR3 nucleotides read TGTGCCAGCTCACCAGGACAGTCGGGAAACATTCAGTACTTC. It is translated as CASSPGQSGNIQYF.

The rearrangement links TRBV10-3 to TRBJ2-6; D perhaps matches TRBD1 (6 bases). Trimming took off 2 bases at V and 0 bases at J, with 11 bases between the two ends. There are 17 residues in the CDR3. Per the germline V gene, CDR1 is ENHRY and CDR2 is SYGVKD. CDR3 protein: CAISEGGISSGANVLTF. The CDR3 nucleotides are TGTGCCATCAGTGAGGGGGGCATTTCCTCTGGGGCCAACGTCCTGACTTTC.

The chain employs TRBV2 and TRBJ1-2, with 9 bases matching TRBD1. Germline V lookup: CDR1 SNHLY, CDR2 FYNNEI. This CDR3 spans 13 amino acids. Germline trimming cut 7 bases from V and 8 bases from J; bases unmatched to any gene: 8. CDR3 DNA sequence: TGTGCCAGCAATCTATGGGACAGGGACGGCTACACCTTC. Its protein product is CASNLWDRDGYTF.

The chain carries TRBV10-3 and TRBJ1-1; D is unclear. The CDR3 loop spans 14 amino acids. Trimming shortened V by 3 bases and J by 0 bases, and 8 bases separated the two germline ends. CDR1 is ENHRY, CDR2 SYGVKD, per germline. The CDR3 loop is CAISERGMNTEAFF. CDR3 DNA: TGTGCCATCAGTGAACGAGGGATGAACACTGAAGCTTTCTTT.

V usage is TRBV6-5 and J usage is TRBJ1-3; D is undetermined. V dropped 5 bases and J dropped 4 bases, with 15 bases sitting between them. Germline V CDR1 and CDR2: MNHEY, SVGAGI. CDR3 length equals 15 residues. CDR3: CASSPGRPAGNTIYF. CDR3 DNA sequence: TGTGCCAGCAGTCCGGGGAGGCCCGCGGGAAACACCATATATTTT.